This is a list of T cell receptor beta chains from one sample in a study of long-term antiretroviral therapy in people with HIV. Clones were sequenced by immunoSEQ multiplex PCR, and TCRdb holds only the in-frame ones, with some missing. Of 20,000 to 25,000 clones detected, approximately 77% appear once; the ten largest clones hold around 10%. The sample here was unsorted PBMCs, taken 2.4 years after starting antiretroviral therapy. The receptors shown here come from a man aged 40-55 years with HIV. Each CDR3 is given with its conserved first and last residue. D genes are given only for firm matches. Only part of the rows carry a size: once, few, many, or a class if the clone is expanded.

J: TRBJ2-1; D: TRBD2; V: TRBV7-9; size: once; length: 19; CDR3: CASSSTDTGLAGGNNEQFF; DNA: TGTGCCAGCAGCTCGACGGACACGGGACTAGCGGGGGGGAACAATGAGCAGTTCTTC
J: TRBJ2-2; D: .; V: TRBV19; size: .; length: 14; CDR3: CASSMGGEAGELFF; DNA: TGTGCCAGTAGTATGGGCGGGGAGGCCGGGGAGCTGTTTTTT
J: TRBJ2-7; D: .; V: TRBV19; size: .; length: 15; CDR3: CASSAFSEAPYEQYF; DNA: TGTGCCAGTAGTGCCTTTAGTGAAGCCCCCTACGAGCAGTACTTC
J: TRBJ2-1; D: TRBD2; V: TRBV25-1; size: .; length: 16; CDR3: CASSGLGGGVVYEQFF; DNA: TGTGCCAGCAGTGGTCTTGGCGGGGGGGTGGTCTATGAGCAGTTCTTC
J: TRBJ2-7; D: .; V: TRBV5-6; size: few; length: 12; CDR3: CASSSYREVEYF; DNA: TGTGCCAGCAGCTCTTACAGGGAAGTTGAATACTTC
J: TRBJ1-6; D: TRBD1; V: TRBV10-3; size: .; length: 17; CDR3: CAISEPGDSFYNSPLHF; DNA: TGTGCCATCAGTGAGCCCGGGGACAGTTTCTATAATTCACCCCTCCACTTT
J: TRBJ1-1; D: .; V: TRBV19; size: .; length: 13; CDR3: CATTRVGGTEAFF; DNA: TGTGCCACTACCCGGGTGGGGGGCACTGAAGCTTTCTTT
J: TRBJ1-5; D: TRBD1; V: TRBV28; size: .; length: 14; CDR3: CASRGQGGNQPQHF; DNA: TGTGCCAGCAGGGGACAGGGTGGCAATCAGCCCCAGCATTTT
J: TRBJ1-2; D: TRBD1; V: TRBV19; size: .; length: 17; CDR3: CASSIFWTGEGNYGYTF; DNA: TGTGCCAGTAGTATATTCTGGACAGGGGAGGGGAACTATGGCTACACCTTC
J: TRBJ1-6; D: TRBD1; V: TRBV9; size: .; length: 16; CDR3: CASSTSGTGLDSPLHF; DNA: TGTGCCAGCAGCACCTCCGGGACAGGTTTAGATTCACCCCTCCACTTT
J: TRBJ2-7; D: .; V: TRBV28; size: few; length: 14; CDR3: CASRRDLLSYEQYF; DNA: TGTGCCAGCAGGCGGGACTTGCTCTCCTACGAGCAGTACTTC
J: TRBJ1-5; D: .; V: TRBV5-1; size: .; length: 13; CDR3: CASSLAGNQPQHF; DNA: TGCGCCAGCAGCTTGGCAGGGAATCAGCCCCAGCATTTT
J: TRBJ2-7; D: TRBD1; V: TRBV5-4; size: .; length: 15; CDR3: CASSLPGQGSYEQYF; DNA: TGTGCCAGCAGCTTGCCCGGACAGGGGTCCTACGAGCAGTACTTC
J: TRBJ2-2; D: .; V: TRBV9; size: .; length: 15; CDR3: CASSVAGQNTGELFF; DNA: TGTGCCAGCAGCGTAGCGGGACAAAACACCGGGGAGCTGTTTTTT
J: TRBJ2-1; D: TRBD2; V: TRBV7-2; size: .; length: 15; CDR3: CASTGLAGVSNEQFF; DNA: TGTGCCAGTACCGGACTAGCGGGGGTCAGCAATGAGCAGTTCTTC
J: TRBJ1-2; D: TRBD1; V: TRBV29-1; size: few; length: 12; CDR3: CSVWTGGGGYTF; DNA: TGCAGCGTATGGACAGGGGGTGGGGGCTACACCTTC
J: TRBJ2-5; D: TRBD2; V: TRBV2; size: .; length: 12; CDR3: CASSGEGETQYF; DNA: TGTGCCAGCAGTGGGGAGGGGGAGACCCAGTACTTC
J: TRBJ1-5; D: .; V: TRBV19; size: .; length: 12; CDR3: CASSIRGGPQHF; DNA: TGTGCCAGTAGTATTCGGGGCGGGCCCCAGCATTTT
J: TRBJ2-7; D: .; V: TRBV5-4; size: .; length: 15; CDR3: CASSLLDSPPYEQYF; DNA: TGTGCCAGCAGCCTGCTGGACAGTCCTCCCTACGAGCAGTACTTC
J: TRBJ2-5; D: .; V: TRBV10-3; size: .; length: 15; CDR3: CAIRASGGTEETQYF; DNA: TGTGCCATCAGGGCCTCAGGAGGGACGGAAGAGACCCAGTACTTC
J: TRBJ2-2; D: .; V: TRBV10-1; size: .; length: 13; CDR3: CASSESIGRELFF; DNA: TGCGCCAGCAGTGAGTCGATTGGCCGGGAGCTGTTTTTT
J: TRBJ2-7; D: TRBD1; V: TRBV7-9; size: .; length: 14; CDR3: CASSFGDRGYEQYF; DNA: TGTGCCAGCAGCTTTGGAGACAGGGGCTACGAGCAGTACTTC
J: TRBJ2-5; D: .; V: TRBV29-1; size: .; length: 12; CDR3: CSVEWLGGTQYF; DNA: TGCAGCGTTGAGTGGTTAGGGGGGACCCAGTACTTC
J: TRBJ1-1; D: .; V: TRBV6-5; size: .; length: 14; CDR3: CASSNRVENTEAFF; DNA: TGTGCCAGCAGCAACAGGGTCGAAAACACTGAAGCTTTCTTT
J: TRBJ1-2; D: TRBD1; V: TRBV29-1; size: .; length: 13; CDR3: CSVTGGQGDGYTF; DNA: TGCAGCGTTACTGGAGGACAGGGCGATGGCTACACCTTC
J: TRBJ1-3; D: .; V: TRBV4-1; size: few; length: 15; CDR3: CASSQPRQVGNTIYF; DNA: TGCGCCAGCAGCCAACCGCGACAGGTGGGAAACACCATATATTTT
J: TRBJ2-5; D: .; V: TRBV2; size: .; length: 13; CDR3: CASRSGTQGTQYF; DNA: TGTGCCAGCAGATCCGGGACACAGGGCACCCAGTACTTC
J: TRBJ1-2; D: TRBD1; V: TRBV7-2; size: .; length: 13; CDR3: CASSEQGANGYTF; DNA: TGTGCCAGCAGCGAACAGGGGGCGAATGGCTACACCTTC
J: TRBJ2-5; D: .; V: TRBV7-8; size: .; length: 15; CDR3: CASRSQRTHQETQYF; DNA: TGTGCCAGCAGGTCCCAGCGGACCCATCAAGAGACCCAGTACTTC
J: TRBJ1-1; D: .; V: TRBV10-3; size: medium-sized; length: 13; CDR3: CAISESYGTEAFF; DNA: TGTGCCATCAGTGAGTCCTATGGCACTGAAGCTTTCTTT
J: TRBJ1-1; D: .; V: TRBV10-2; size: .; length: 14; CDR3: CASSGGTLNTEAFF; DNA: TGCGCCAGCAGTGGGGGGACGCTTAACACTGAAGCTTTCTTT
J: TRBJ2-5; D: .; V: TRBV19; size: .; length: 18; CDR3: CASTITGRPSAVMETQYF; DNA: TGTGCCAGTACCATCACAGGGCGACCTTCGGCCGTCATGGAGACCCAGTACTTC
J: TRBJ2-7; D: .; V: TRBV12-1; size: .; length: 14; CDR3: CASSFSGIAHEQYF; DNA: TGTGCCAGCAGCTTTTCGGGAATTGCCCACGAGCAGTACTTC
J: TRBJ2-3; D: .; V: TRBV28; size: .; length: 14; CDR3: CASSLVGFTDTQYF; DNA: TGTGCCAGCAGTTTAGTGGGGTTCACAGATACGCAGTATTTT
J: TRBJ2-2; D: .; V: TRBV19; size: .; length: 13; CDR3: CATSGRNTGELFF; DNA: TGTGCCACCTCCGGGAGAAACACCGGGGAGCTGTTTTTT
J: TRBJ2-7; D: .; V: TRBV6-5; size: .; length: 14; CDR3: CASSRSDSSYEQYF; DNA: TGTGCCAGCAGCCGATCTGACTCTTCCTACGAGCAGTACTTC
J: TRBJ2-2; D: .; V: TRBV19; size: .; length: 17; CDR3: CASSMEWAGLRAGELFF; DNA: TGTGCCAGTAGTATGGAGTGGGCAGGCCTGCGGGCCGGGGAGCTGTTTTTT
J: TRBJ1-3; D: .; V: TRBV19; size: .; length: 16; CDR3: CASSRFPDSTGNTIYF; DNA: TGTGCCAGTAGTAGATTTCCCGACAGTACTGGAAACACCATATATTTT
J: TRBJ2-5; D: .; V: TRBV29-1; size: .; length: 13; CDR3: CSGEIGAQETQYF; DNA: TGCAGCGGCGAAATAGGGGCGCAAGAGACCCAGTACTTC
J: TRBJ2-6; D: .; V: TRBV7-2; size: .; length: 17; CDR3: CASSLGQIGSGANVLTF; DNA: TGTGCCAGCAGCTTAGGACAGATAGGCTCTGGGGCCAACGTCCTGACTTTC
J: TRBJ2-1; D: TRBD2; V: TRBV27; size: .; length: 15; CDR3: CASSFLGLAANEQFF; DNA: TGTGCCAGCAGTTTCCTGGGACTAGCGGCCAATGAGCAGTTCTTC
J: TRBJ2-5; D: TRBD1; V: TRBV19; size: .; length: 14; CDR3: CASSVTGVDETQYF; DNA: TGTGCCAGTAGTGTGACAGGGGTGGATGAGACCCAGTACTTC
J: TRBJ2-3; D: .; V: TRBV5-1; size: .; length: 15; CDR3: CASSLWGSTPDTQYF; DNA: TGCGCCAGCAGCTTGTGGGGTAGTACCCCAGATACGCAGTATTTT
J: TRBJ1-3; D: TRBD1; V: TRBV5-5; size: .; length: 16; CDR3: CASSSTGVVTGNTIYF; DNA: TGTGCCAGCAGCTCGACAGGGGTTGTTACTGGAAACACCATATATTTT
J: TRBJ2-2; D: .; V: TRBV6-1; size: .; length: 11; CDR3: CATDFGGELFF; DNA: TGTGCCACCGATTTCGGCGGGGAGCTGTTTTTT
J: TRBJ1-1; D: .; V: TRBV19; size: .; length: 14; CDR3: CASIRTGLNTEAFF; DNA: TGTGCCAGTATTCGGACGGGGCTGAACACTGAAGCTTTCTTT
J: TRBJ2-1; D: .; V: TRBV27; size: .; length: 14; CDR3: CASSLGLTHNEQFF; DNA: TGTGCCAGCAGTTTAGGGCTAACCCACAATGAGCAGTTCTTC
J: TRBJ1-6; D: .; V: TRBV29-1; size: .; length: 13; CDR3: CSVGVSADSPLHF; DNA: TGCAGCGTTGGGGTCTCGGCTGATTCACCCCTCCACTTT
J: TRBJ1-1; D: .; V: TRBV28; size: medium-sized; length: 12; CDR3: CASSLLRREAFF; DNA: TGTGCCAGCAGTCTTTTAAGACGAGAAGCTTTCTTT
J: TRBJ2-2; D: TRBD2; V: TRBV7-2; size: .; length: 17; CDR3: CASSLVFGLAVTGELFF; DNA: TGTGCCAGCAGCTTAGTCTTTGGACTAGCGGTCACCGGGGAGCTGTTTTTT